The 27 T cell receptor beta chains in this list originate from one sample, sequenced in a study of blood T cell repertoires in COVID-19. Sequencing was performed with immunoSEQ multiplex PCR; in TCRdb, only in-frame clones are kept and a portion is missing. The sample shows approximately 82,000 clones, about 81% of them seen only once. The sequenced sample was peripheral blood. These receptors originate from a human donor in a cohort sampled during active COVID-19.

V usage is TRBV2 and J usage is TRBJ2-4, with 9 positions matching TRBD2. Unmatched junction bases numbered 11, after V lost 6 bases and J lost 5 bases. Germline loops: CDR1 SNHLY, CDR2 FYNNEI. This CDR3 is built from 16 residues. As DNA, the CDR3 is TGTGCCAGCAGGGGGGGGCTAGCGGGGCTACAAAACATTCAGTACTTC. This translates into CASRGGLAGLQNIQYF.

The J gene is TRBJ1-3, the V gene TRBV4-1; TRBD1 might be the D (6 bases). The CDR3 consists of 19 residues. Germline V gene data show CDR1 as MGHRA and CDR2 as YSYEKL. Trimming stripped 3 bases from V and 4 bases from J, with 25 bases between. The DNA of the CDR3 is TGCGCCAGCAGCCAGGCCATGGGCATAACAGGGCTTGGGGGAAACACCATATATTTT. This encodes CASSQAMGITGLGGNTIYF.

The chain uses TRBV19 and TRBJ2-1; TRBD2 agrees at 10 bases. The CDR3 covers 14 residues. CDR1 and CDR2 from the germline V gene are LNHDA and SQIVND (reference sequence). J was trimmed by 1 base and V by 7 bases; bases with no gene match: 1. CDR3 DNA sequence: TGTGCCAGTACTAGCGGGGGTTCCTACAATGAGCAGTTCTTC. As protein: CASTSGGSYNEQFF.

The chain uses TRBV7-2 and TRBJ1-1; unclear D gene. This CDR3 is 14 amino acids long. With 5 bases removed from V and 5 bases from J, the gap between germline ends came to 15 bases. Germline-derived CDR1 and CDR2 are SGHTA and FQGNSA. In DNA form, the CDR3 reads TGTGCCAGCAGCCTGAGCGGGGTGCGTACTGAAGCTTTCTTT. The encoded protein is CASSLSGVRTEAFF.

The V gene is TRBV5-4, the J gene TRBJ1-5; no firm D call. CDR1 is SGHNT and CDR2 is YYREEE in the germline V gene (reference sequence). V dropped 1 base and J dropped 3 bases, with 5 bases sitting between them. This CDR3 has 13 amino acids. This CDR3 reads CASSLSTNQPQHF. The CDR3 DNA sequence: TGTGCCAGCAGCTTGTCTACCAATCAGCCCCAGCATTTT. Using reference TRBV5-4 and TRBJ1-5 for the parts outside the CDR3, the full variable domain is ETGVTQSPTHLIKTRGQQVTLRCSSQSGHNTVSWYQQALGQGPQFIFQYYREEENGRGNFPPRFSGLQFPNYSSELNVNALELDDSALYLCASSLSTNQPQHFGDGTRLSIL.

The chain combines TRBV20-1 with TRBJ2-1; a weak D match, TRBD1 (5 bases). The germline V gene encodes CDR1 DFQATT and CDR2 SNEGSKA (reference sequence). Trimming cost V 3 bases and J 2 bases, with 11 bases left between them. The CDR3 sequence is 14 residues long. The CDR3 sequence: CSASRGAPYNEQFF. The CDR3 region has the DNA TGCAGTGCTAGTCGTGGGGCCCCCTACAATGAGCAGTTCTTC.

The chain links TRBV10-3 to TRBJ1-3; the D is unclear. The CDR3 is 10 amino acids. V was clipped by 11 bases and J by 4 bases, with 6 bases between them. The germline CDR1 and CDR2 sequences are ENHRY and SYGVKD. The CDR3 sequence: CAVLGNTIYF. The DNA of the CDR3 is TGTGCCGTTCTAGGAAACACCATATATTTT.

The chain recombines TRBV6-2 or TRBV6-3 with TRBJ1-5, with TRBD1 as a possible D gene (6 bases). Germline CDR1 and CDR2: MNHEY and SVGEGT. The CDR3 is 17 residues long. V was pared by 0 bases and J by 9 bases, with 21 bases between. This chain's CDR3 is CASSYSRGGTGGRPQHF. The CDR3 bases are TGTGCCAGCAGTTACTCTCGAGGGGGTACGGGGGGACGGCCCCAGCATTTT.

The chain is built from TRBV5-1 and TRBJ2-7; 11 nucleotides match TRBD2. CDR1 and CDR2 from the germline V gene are SGHRS and YFSETQ. The length of the CDR3 is 15 residues. J lost 4 bases, V lost 3 bases, and 6 bases had no gene match. CDR3 DNA: TGCGCCAGCAGCTCTAGCGGGGGGCCAGTTTACGAGCAGTACTTC. Its protein product is CASSSSGGPVYEQYF.

This chain uses TRBV18 with TRBJ2-3, with D unclear. V shed 4 bases and J shed 4 bases, with 12 bases lying between them. Germline values: CDR1 KGHSH, CDR2 LQKENI. This CDR3 has 14 residues. The chain's CDR3 is CASSLNSLSDTQYF. The CDR3 bases are TGTGCCAGCTCACTTAACAGCTTATCAGATACGCAGTATTTT. Full variable domain (remainder filled in from reference TRBV18 and TRBJ2-3): NAGVMQNPRHLVRRRGQEARLRCSPMKGHSHVYWYRQLPEEGLKFMVYLQKENIIDESGMPKERFSAEFPKEGPSILRIQQVVRGDSAAYFCASSLNSLSDTQYFGPGTRLTVL.

The V gene is TRBV29-1, the J gene TRBJ2-3; 8 bases agree with TRBD1. The CDR3 is made up of 16 amino acids. CDR1 and CDR2 from the germline V gene are SQVTM and ANQGSEA. The junction had 11 bases not matched to a gene; V was cut back by 6 bases and J by 0 bases. The CDR3 DNA reads TGCAGCGTCGAATACCGGACAGGGCTTAGCACAGATACGCAGTATTTT. Its protein product is CSVEYRTGLSTDTQYF.

In its sample, this clone was seen a few times. The CDR3 DNA reads as TGTGCCAGCAGCTTAATCGATACTAGCCGGAAAGAGACCCAGTACTTC. This sequence encodes CASSLIDTSRKETQYF. The chain couples TRBV7-9 to TRBJ2-5; a possible D gene is TRBD2 (6 bases). The germline V and J ends were trimmed by 2 bases and 3 bases, with 16 bases remaining between them. The CDR3 consists of 16 residues. The germline gives CDR1 SEHNR, CDR2 FQNEAQ (reference sequence).

The rearrangement joins TRBV2 to TRBJ2-7, with TRBD1 matching 7 bases. Unmatched junction bases numbered 9, after V lost 10 bases and J lost 0 bases. Germline values: CDR1 SNHLY, CDR2 FYNNEI. The CDR3 has 14 residues. The DNA of the CDR3 is TGTGCCACCCGAGGGACAGACGTCTCCTACGAGCAGTACTTC. Amino acids: CATRGTDVSYEQYF.

The chain is built from TRBV19 and TRBJ2-7; TRBD2 aligns across 7 bases. The CDR3 sequence is 15 residues long. Losses at the gene ends were 4 bases for V and 3 bases for J; bases not matched to a gene: 9. Germline CDR1 and CDR2: LNHDA and SQIVND (reference sequence). The chain's CDR3 is CASSRIGASGYEQYF. The CDR3 nucleotides read TGTGCCAGTAGTAGAATCGGGGCTAGCGGCTACGAGCAGTACTTC. The full variable domain, rest sourced from reference TRBV19 and TRBJ2-7, is DGGITQSPKYLFRKEGQNVTLSCEQNLNHDAMYWYRQDPGQGLRLIYYSQIVNDFQKGDIAEGYSVSREKKESFPLTVTSAQKNPTAFYLCASSRIGASGYEQYFGPGTRLTVT.

The chain has TRBV5-5 and TRBJ1-4, with D unclear. Germline-derived CDR1 and CDR2 are SGHKS and YYEKEE (reference sequence). This CDR3 has 15 amino acids. V was clipped by 4 bases and J by 4 bases, with 14 bases between them. The CDR3 spells CASSPRALGNEKLFF. The CDR3 DNA reads TGTGCCAGCAGCCCGCGGGCTCTTGGTAATGAAAAACTGTTTTTT.

The chain uses TRBV9 and TRBJ1-2, with D perhaps TRBD1 (5 bases). Germline CDR1 SGDLS, CDR2 YYNGEE. V was shortened by 4 bases and J by 4 bases, with 14 bases between the two germline ends. The CDR3 length is 14 residues. Here the CDR3 reads CASSPRGGSYGYTF. The CDR3 DNA is TGTGCCAGCAGCCCCCGGGGGGGAAGCTATGGCTACACCTTC.

The gene calls are TRBV3-1 (or the pseudogene TRBV3-2) and TRBJ2-3, with D perhaps matching TRBD2 (5 bases). CDR3 length: 15 residues. V lost 4 bases to trimming and J lost 0 bases, with 11 bases between them. Germline assignment: CDR1 LGHDT and CDR2 YNNKEL (reference sequence). The CDR3 loop is CASSRAGDSTDTQYF. The CDR3 DNA is TGTGCCAGCAGCCGGGCCGGGGATAGCACAGATACGCAGTATTTT.

This clone was counted between two and nine times. V gene TRBV9 combines with J gene TRBJ2-3, with 8 bases lining up with TRBD2. The CDR3 extends over 16 amino acids. CDR1 is SGDLS, CDR2 YYNGEE, per germline. Unmatched junction bases numbered 10, after V lost 3 bases and J lost 4 bases. The CDR3 nucleotides are TGTGCCAGCAGCGCCCCACAGGGCGGGGGGCCAGATACGCAGTATTTT. This gives the protein CASSAPQGGGPDTQYF.

This clone has only one observation. This chain connects TRBV7-3 to TRBJ2-1; 7 positions agree with TRBD2. Germline V gene data show CDR1 as SGHTA and CDR2 as FQGTGA. The CDR3 has 16 residues. V shed 4 bases and J 0 bases; nucleotides not matched to a gene: 6. The CDR3 sequence is CASSSRSGVSYNEQFF. The CDR3 nucleotides are TGTGCCAGCAGCTCTAGAAGCGGGGTCTCCTACAATGAGCAGTTCTTC.

The chain joins TRBV5-1 to TRBJ1-4, with a weak D call TRBD1 (5 bases). The CDR3 consists of 15 residues. Trimming took 0 bases from V and 3 from J, leaving 9 bases between them. In germline, CDR1 is SGHRS, CDR2 YFSETQ. The DNA of the CDR3 is TGCGCCAGCAGCTTGGCCACGGGGGCTAATGAAAAACTGTTTTTT. Its protein product is CASSLATGANEKLFF. The full variable domain, in which reference TRBV5-1 and TRBJ1-4 provide the parts outside the CDR3, is KAGVTQTPRYLIKTRGQQVTLSCSPISGHRSVSWYQQTPGQGLQFLFEYFSETQRNKGNFPGRFSGRQFSNSRSEMNVSTLELGDSALYLCASSLATGANEKLFFGSGTQLSVL.

V gene TRBV5-1 combines with J gene TRBJ1-1; the D is unclear. Between the trimmed V and J ends, which lost 6 bases and 4 bases, there was a span of 13 bases. Per the germline V gene, CDR1 is SGHRS and CDR2 is YFSETQ. The CDR3 loop spans 13 amino acids. Written as DNA, the CDR3 is TGCGCCAGCACCTCCGGGGTAGTCACTGAAGCTTTCTTT. Its protein product is CASTSGVVTEAFF.

V and J are TRBV21-1 and TRBJ2-5; TRBD2 is taken as the D call from the table, unchecked against the DNA. TRBV21-1 is labeled a pseudogene. This CDR3 contains 15 residues. CDR3 sequence (DNA): TGTGCCAGCAGCAAAATATTGGAGCACCAAGAGACCCAGTACTTC. Translated, it gives CASSKILEHQETQYF.

The V call is TRBV30, the J call TRBJ1-2, with 7 bases that match TRBD1. The CDR3 runs to 13 residues. The germline CDR1 and CDR2 sequences are GTSNPN and SVGIG (reference sequence). Trimming removed 2 bases from V and 4 bases from J; junction bases left unmatched: 4. In DNA, the CDR3 is TGTGCCTGGAGTCCAGGGGGATTCTATGGCTACACCTTC. Translation gives CAWSPGGFYGYTF.

The V and J genes are TRBV19 and TRBJ2-3; 10 bases agree with TRBD2. V shed 4 bases, J shed 6 bases, and the junction held 4 bases outside the gene matches. Per the germline V gene, CDR1 is LNHDA and CDR2 is SQIVND (reference sequence). This CDR3 spans 14 amino acids. CDR3 nucleotide sequence: TGTGCCAGTAGTAAGCTAGCGGGGGCTGATACGCAGTATTTT. It specifies CASSKLAGADTQYF.

The CDR3 nucleotides are TGCGCCAGCAGCTTGGAAGGAGGGTCCTACAATGAGCAGTTCTTC. It is translated as CASSLEGGSYNEQFF. The chain uses TRBV5-1 and TRBJ2-1; tentative D call: TRBD2 (6 bases). The CDR3 runs 15 residues. Looked up from germline, CDR1 is SGHRS and CDR2 is YFSETQ. Trimming removed 0 bases at V and 1 base at J, with 8 bases between.

This chain joins TRBV19 and TRBJ2-3; 7 bases fit TRBD2. The germline CDR1 and CDR2 sequences are LNHDA and SQIVND (reference sequence). The J segment lost 0 bases and the V segment lost 0 bases, leaving 6 bases of the junction unmatched. The CDR3 runs to 17 residues. The CDR3: CASSIDLSGASTDTQYF. CDR3 nucleotide sequence: TGTGCCAGTAGTATAGATCTAAGCGGGGCAAGCACAGATACGCAGTATTTT.

The CDR3 loop is CASSLGQVSDTQYF. The DNA of the CDR3 is TGTGCCAGCTCACTGGGACAGGTCTCAGATACGCAGTATTTT. This chain connects TRBV18 to TRBJ2-3, with 8 nucleotides matching TRBD1. Looked up from germline, CDR1 is KGHSH and CDR2 is LQKENI. After removal of 4 bases from V and 4 bases from J, the junction contained 4 bases not matched to a gene. CDR3 length equals 14 residues.